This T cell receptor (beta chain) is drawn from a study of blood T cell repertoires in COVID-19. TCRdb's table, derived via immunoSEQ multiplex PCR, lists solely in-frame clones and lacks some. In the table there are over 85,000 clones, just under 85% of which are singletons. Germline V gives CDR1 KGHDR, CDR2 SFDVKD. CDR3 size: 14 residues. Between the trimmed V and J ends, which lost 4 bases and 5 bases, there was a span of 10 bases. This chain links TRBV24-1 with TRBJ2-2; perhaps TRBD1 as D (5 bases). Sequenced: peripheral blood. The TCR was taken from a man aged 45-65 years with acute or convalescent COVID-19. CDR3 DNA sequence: TGTGCCACCAGTGACAGGACATTAACCGGGGAGCTGTTTTTT. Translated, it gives CATSDRTLTGELFF.